Below are 28 T cell receptor beta chains sequenced from a single sample in a study of response to subunit inactivated influenza vaccine. TCRdb re-called the RT-PCR reads through MiXCR, storing one row per CDR3 protein. The sample includes over 150,000 distinct CDR3 sequences, approximately 11% of them seen just once. The source was CD8+ T cells sorted from PBMCs, collected approximately 25 months after vaccination. The origin of the receptors is a man in his fifties or sixties who received an inactivated influenza vaccine.

The J gene is TRBJ2-7, the V gene TRBV7-8; 9 bases match TRBD2. Germline values: CDR1 SGHVS, CDR2 FQNEAQ. The CDR3 is 15 amino acids. With V trimmed by 4 bases and J by 3 bases, 7 bases remained unmatched. The CDR3 reads CASSSTSGGHYEQYF. The CDR3 nucleotides read TGTGCCAGCAGCTCCACGAGCGGGGGGCACTACGAGCAGTACTTC. The whole variable domain, filled in from reference TRBV7-8 and TRBJ2-7, reads GAGVSQSPRYKVAKRGQDVALRCDPISGHVSLFWYQQALGQGPEFLTYFQNEAQLDKSGLPSDRFFAERPEGSVSTLKIQRTQQEDSAVYLCASSSTSGGHYEQYFGPGTRLTVT.

This clonotype has more than one count but fewer than ten. The chain couples TRBV12-3 or TRBV12-4 to TRBJ1-5; D gene ambiguous. V lost 5 bases and J 5 bases, leaving 13 bases between the germline ends. The CDR3 contains 14 residues. The CDR3 sequence is CASSPPGPYQPQHF. The DNA for the CDR3 is TGTGCCAGCAGTCCGCCGGGTCCCTATCAGCCCCAGCATTTT.

This sequence joins TRBV20-1 and TRBJ2-7, with D perhaps matching TRBD1 or TRBD2 (5 bases each). There are 16 residues in the CDR3. The germline gives CDR1 DFQATT, CDR2 SNEGSKA (reference sequence). Trimming took 0 bases from V and 2 from J, leaving 17 bases between them. This CDR3 is CSARDFDGADPYEQYF. The DNA of the CDR3 is TGCAGTGCTAGAGATTTCGACGGGGCAGACCCCTACGAGCAGTACTTC.

This sequence joins TRBV7-6 and TRBJ2-3; D is uncertain. In germline, CDR1 is SGHVS, CDR2 FNYEAQ. Trimming removed 5 bases from V and 0 bases from J, with 15 bases in between. The CDR3 spans 16 residues. Written as DNA, the CDR3 is TGTGCCAGCAGCCATACCAGCTCAGTTAGCACAGATACGCAGTATTTT. Translation: CASSHTSSVSTDTQYF.

V gene TRBV5-1 combines with J gene TRBJ2-2; no firm D call. This CDR3 comprises 16 residues. V was trimmed by 3 bases and J by 0 bases, leaving 12 bases between them. Germline V gene data show CDR1 as SGHRS and CDR2 as YFSETQ. CDR3 DNA: TGCGCCAGCAGCTGGGAAACTACAGCGAACACCGGGGAGCTGTTTTTT. Translation gives CASSWETTANTGELFF.

The chain recombines TRBV16 with TRBJ1-5, with 7 bases lining up with TRBD1. The V and J ends lost 4 bases and 0 bases, in that order; junction bases with no gene match: 9. CDR1 and CDR2 from the germline V gene are KGHSY and FQNENV. There are 17 residues in the CDR3. DNA for the CDR3: TGTGCCAGCAGCCTACATGACAGGGCTTATAGCAATCAGCCCCAGCATTTT. It yields the protein CASSLHDRAYSNQPQHF.

This clonotype was observed a few times. The chain couples TRBV15 to TRBJ2-7; no clear D. CDR1 and CDR2 from the germline V gene are LNHNV and YYDKDF (reference sequence). This CDR3 spans 12 amino acids. V gave up 0 bases and J gave up 7 bases, with 7 bases separating them. CDR3 sequence (DNA): TGTGCCACCAGCAGAGATCCGTCTGAGCAGTACTTC. Residues: CATSRDPSEQYF.

The rearrangement uses TRBV12-3 or TRBV12-4 and TRBJ2-7; D remains ambiguous. V was pared by 3 bases and J by 3 bases, with 9 bases between. The CDR3 is made up of 13 amino acids. The DNA of the CDR3 is TGTGCCAGCAGTTTGCGCAGGAACTACGAGCAGTACTTC. Protein: CASSLRRNYEQYF.

V and J are TRBV5-5 and TRBJ2-3, with 7 bases identical to TRBD1. Trimming at V came to 5 bases and at J to 0 bases, leaving 3 bases not matched to a gene. The CDR3 extends over 14 amino acids. The germline gives CDR1 SGHKS, CDR2 YYEKEE (reference sequence). CDR3 coding DNA: TGTGCCAGCAGGACAGGGTTTAGCACAGATACGCAGTATTTT. It codes for CASRTGFSTDTQYF.

The chain has TRBV9 and TRBJ2-1; maybe TRBD2 (6 bases). This CDR3 has 15 residues. Trimming took off 0 bases at V and 4 bases at J, with 11 bases between the two ends. Germline values: CDR1 SGDLS, CDR2 YYNGEE. CDR3 protein: CASSVGDGLYNEQFF. The CDR3 nucleotides read TGTGCCAGCAGCGTAGGGGACGGACTATACAATGAGCAGTTCTTC. Complete variable domain (other parts from reference TRBV9 and TRBJ2-1): DSGVTQTPKHLITATGQRVTLRCSPRSGDLSVYWYQQSLDQGLQFLIQYYNGEERAKGNILERFSAQQFPDLHSELNLSSLELGDSALYFCASSVGDGLYNEQFFGPGTRLTVL.

This clonotype was seen a few times. The chain couples TRBV6-1 to TRBJ2-1, with D maybe TRBD1 (6 bases). The CDR3 totals 14 residues. Germline V gene data show CDR1 as MNHNS and CDR2 as SASEGT. Trimming left V 6 bases short and J 4 bases short, with 13 bases between. CDR3 DNA: TGTGCCAGCAGCCCGACGGACAGTTACAATGAGCAGTTCTTC. It translates to CASSPTDSYNEQFF.

A few counts support this clonotype. This sequence joins TRBV7-9 and TRBJ2-1; D gene uncertain. This CDR3 is built from 13 residues. The V gene lost 2 bases and the J gene lost 4 bases, with 6 bases spanning the gap. Germline CDR1 is SEHNR and CDR2 is FQNEAQ (reference sequence). CDR3 in DNA: TGTGCCAGCAGCTTACCAAATTACAATGAGCAGTTCTTC. Its translation is CASSLPNYNEQFF.

V and J are TRBV7-9 and TRBJ1-1; D gene unclear. The CDR3 has 13 residues. Germline CDR1 and CDR2: SEHNR and FQNEAQ (reference sequence). Trimming left V 5 bases short and J 2 bases short, with 9 bases between. CDR3 sequence: CASSQYTNTEAFF. CDR3 bases: TGTGCCAGCAGCCAATACACAAACACTGAAGCTTTCTTT.

This clonotype appeared many times. J is TRBJ1-1 and V is TRBV12-3 or TRBV12-4, with D unclear. The CDR3 consists of 11 residues. The V gene lost 2 bases and the J gene lost 6 bases, with 4 bases spanning the gap. The CDR3 region is CASSLLSEAFF. The CDR3 bases are TGTGCCAGCAGTTTACTATCTGAAGCTTTCTTT.

The rearrangement links TRBV14 to TRBJ2-2; 7 nucleotides line up with TRBD1. The CDR3 spans 14 residues. Germline V gene lookup returns CDR1 SGHDN and CDR2 FVKESK. V lost 4 bases to trimming and J lost 3 bases; unmatched junction nucleotides: 2. For the CDR3, the DNA is TGTGCCAGCAGCCCGGGACAGTACACCGGGGAGCTGTTTTTT. This translates into CASSPGQYTGELFF.

The chain couples TRBV27 to TRBJ2-2; the D call may be TRBD1 or TRBD2 (5 bases each). Germline CDR1 reads MNHEY; CDR2 reads SMNVEV (reference sequence). V was trimmed by 11 bases and J by 1 base, leaving 14 bases between them. The CDR3 totals 14 residues. Written as DNA, the CDR3 is TGTGCCGTCCGGAGAGGGGAGAACACCGGGGAGCTGTTTTTT. Translation gives CAVRRGENTGELFF.

This clonotype was observed a handful of times. The rearrangement uses TRBV6-2 or TRBV6-3 and TRBJ2-1; 11 bases align to TRBD2. This CDR3 region has 16 residues. J gave up 7 bases and V 5 bases, and 10 bases lay outside the gene matches. The germline CDR1 and CDR2 sequences are MNHEY and SVGEGT. CDR3 loop: CASSRRTSGSWNEQFF. The CDR3, as DNA: TGTGCCAGCAGTCGCCGAACTAGCGGGAGTTGGAATGAGCAGTTCTTC.

The V call is TRBV28, the J call TRBJ2-5; D might be TRBD2 (6 bases). This CDR3 region has 14 residues. From germline, CDR1 is MDHEN and CDR2 SYDVKM. CDR3 coding DNA: TGTGCGCGCAGGCGGGCGGGATATGGGGAGACCCAGTACTTC. The encoded protein is CARRRAGYGETQYF.

At least ten counts were recorded for this clonotype. V and J are TRBV7-6 and TRBJ1-1, with D tentatively TRBD1 (5 bases). The CDR3 has 13 amino acids. V was trimmed by 1 base and J by 4 bases, leaving 7 bases between them. Germline values: CDR1 SGHVS, CDR2 FNYEAQ. The DNA of the CDR3 is TGTGCCAGCAGCTTAGGGGGCGTCACTGAAGCTTTCTTT. The encoded protein is CASSLGGVTEAFF.

This clonotype was seen a handful of times. The V call is TRBV3-1, the J call TRBJ2-2; 8 bases line up with TRBD2. The J segment lost 3 bases and the V segment lost 1 base, leaving 4 bases of the junction unmatched. Germline CDR1 LGHDT, CDR2 YNNKEL (reference sequence). The CDR3 contains 16 residues. CDR3 in amino acids: CASSQVLAAYTGELFF. The DNA for the CDR3 is TGTGCCAGCAGCCAAGTACTAGCGGCATACACCGGGGAGCTGTTTTTT.

This clonotype was picked up many times. The chain is built from TRBV7-2 and TRBJ2-2; tentative D call: TRBD1 (5 bases). V was cut by 1 base and J by 4 bases, with 16 bases left in between. The CDR3 consists of 17 residues. CDR1 is SGHTA and CDR2 is FQGNSA in the germline V gene. CDR3 sequence (DNA): TGTGCCAGCAGCTTAGTCCAGGGCTTACTTGGCACCGGGGAGCTGTTTTTT. Translating gives CASSLVQGLLGTGELFF. The whole variable domain, filled in from reference TRBV7-2 and TRBJ2-2, reads GAGVSQSPSNKVTEKGKDVELRCDPISGHTALYWYRQSLGQGLEFLIYFQGNSAPDKSGLPSDRFSAERTGGSVSTLTIQRTQQEDSAVYLCASSLVQGLLGTGELFFGEGSRLTVL.

This clonotype has more than one count but fewer than ten. The gene calls are TRBV27 and TRBJ2-1, with 10 positions matching TRBD2. CDR1 and CDR2 from the germline V gene are MNHEY and SMNVEV (reference sequence). The V and J ends lost 0 bases and 10 bases, in that order; junction bases with no gene match: 9. The CDR3 has 16 amino acids. The CDR3 here is CASSLSNPSGSREQFF. The CDR3 coding sequence is TGTGCCAGCAGTTTATCGAATCCTAGCGGGAGCCGGGAGCAGTTCTTC.

This clonotype was seen at least ten times. J is TRBJ1-2 and V is TRBV7-2; no reliable D call. Trimming removed 2 bases from V and 5 bases from J, with 9 bases in between. The CDR3 sequence is 13 residues long. Germline lookup yields CDR1 SGHTA and CDR2 FQGNSA. CDR3 sequence reads: CASSLLGSYGYTF. The CDR3 DNA follows: TGTGCCAGCAGCTTACTAGGGAGTTATGGCTACACCTTC.

This clonotype was detected a few times. This chain connects TRBV10-3 to TRBJ2-1; D not certain. Germline CDR1 ENHRY, CDR2 SYGVKD. V gave up 0 bases and J gave up 5 bases, with 11 bases separating them. This CDR3 is 15 amino acids long. The CDR3 protein is CAISESAGLNNEQFF. The CDR3 DNA is TGTGCCATCAGTGAGTCGGCAGGCCTCAACAATGAGCAGTTCTTC.

This clonotype has a count of ten or more. The V and J genes are TRBV12-3 or TRBV12-4 and TRBJ2-3; D remains unclear. This CDR3 has 15 amino acids. V lost 3 bases, J lost 2 bases, and 12 bases lay in between. CDR3: CASSLVGSVTDTQYF. CDR3 in DNA: TGTGCCAGCAGTTTGGTTGGGTCTGTCACAGATACGCAGTATTTT.

The chain carries TRBV29-1 and TRBJ2-3; 8 bases fit TRBD1. Trimming removed 6 bases from V and 2 bases from J; junction bases left unmatched: 7. The CDR3 is made up of 14 amino acids. The germline gives CDR1 SQVTM, CDR2 ANQGSEA. CDR3 amino acids: CSVTGVPHTDTQYF. The CDR3 nucleotides are TGCAGCGTGACAGGGGTCCCCCACACAGATACGCAGTATTTT.

This clonotype was recorded many times. The chain combines TRBV28 with TRBJ2-7, with a possible D match to TRBD2 (5 bases). The CDR3 runs 12 residues. Germline V CDR1 and CDR2: MDHEN, SYDVKM. The V gene lost 2 bases and the J gene lost 4 bases, with 6 bases spanning the gap. The CDR3 sequence: CASSLRDYEQYF. The CDR3 region has the DNA TGTGCCAGCAGTTTACGGGATTACGAGCAGTACTTC.

This clonotype was counted only a few times. CDR3 nucleotides: TGTGCCAGTAGTAATTGGGCTAGCGGACCCAATGAGCAGTTCTTC. Translating it yields CASSNWASGPNEQFF. V and J are TRBV19 and TRBJ2-1; TRBD2 matches at 7 bases. This CDR3 contains 15 residues. The ends lost 4 bases at V and 6 bases at J; junction bases unmatched: 9. Germline CDR1 and CDR2: LNHDA and SQIVND (reference sequence). The complete variable domain, with remaining parts taken from reference TRBV19 and TRBJ2-1, reads DGGITQSPKYLFRKEGQNVTLSCEQNLNHDAMYWYRQDPGQGLRLIYYSQIVNDFQKGDIAEGYSVSREKKESFPLTVTSAQKNPTAFYLCASSNWASGPNEQFFGPGTRLTVL.